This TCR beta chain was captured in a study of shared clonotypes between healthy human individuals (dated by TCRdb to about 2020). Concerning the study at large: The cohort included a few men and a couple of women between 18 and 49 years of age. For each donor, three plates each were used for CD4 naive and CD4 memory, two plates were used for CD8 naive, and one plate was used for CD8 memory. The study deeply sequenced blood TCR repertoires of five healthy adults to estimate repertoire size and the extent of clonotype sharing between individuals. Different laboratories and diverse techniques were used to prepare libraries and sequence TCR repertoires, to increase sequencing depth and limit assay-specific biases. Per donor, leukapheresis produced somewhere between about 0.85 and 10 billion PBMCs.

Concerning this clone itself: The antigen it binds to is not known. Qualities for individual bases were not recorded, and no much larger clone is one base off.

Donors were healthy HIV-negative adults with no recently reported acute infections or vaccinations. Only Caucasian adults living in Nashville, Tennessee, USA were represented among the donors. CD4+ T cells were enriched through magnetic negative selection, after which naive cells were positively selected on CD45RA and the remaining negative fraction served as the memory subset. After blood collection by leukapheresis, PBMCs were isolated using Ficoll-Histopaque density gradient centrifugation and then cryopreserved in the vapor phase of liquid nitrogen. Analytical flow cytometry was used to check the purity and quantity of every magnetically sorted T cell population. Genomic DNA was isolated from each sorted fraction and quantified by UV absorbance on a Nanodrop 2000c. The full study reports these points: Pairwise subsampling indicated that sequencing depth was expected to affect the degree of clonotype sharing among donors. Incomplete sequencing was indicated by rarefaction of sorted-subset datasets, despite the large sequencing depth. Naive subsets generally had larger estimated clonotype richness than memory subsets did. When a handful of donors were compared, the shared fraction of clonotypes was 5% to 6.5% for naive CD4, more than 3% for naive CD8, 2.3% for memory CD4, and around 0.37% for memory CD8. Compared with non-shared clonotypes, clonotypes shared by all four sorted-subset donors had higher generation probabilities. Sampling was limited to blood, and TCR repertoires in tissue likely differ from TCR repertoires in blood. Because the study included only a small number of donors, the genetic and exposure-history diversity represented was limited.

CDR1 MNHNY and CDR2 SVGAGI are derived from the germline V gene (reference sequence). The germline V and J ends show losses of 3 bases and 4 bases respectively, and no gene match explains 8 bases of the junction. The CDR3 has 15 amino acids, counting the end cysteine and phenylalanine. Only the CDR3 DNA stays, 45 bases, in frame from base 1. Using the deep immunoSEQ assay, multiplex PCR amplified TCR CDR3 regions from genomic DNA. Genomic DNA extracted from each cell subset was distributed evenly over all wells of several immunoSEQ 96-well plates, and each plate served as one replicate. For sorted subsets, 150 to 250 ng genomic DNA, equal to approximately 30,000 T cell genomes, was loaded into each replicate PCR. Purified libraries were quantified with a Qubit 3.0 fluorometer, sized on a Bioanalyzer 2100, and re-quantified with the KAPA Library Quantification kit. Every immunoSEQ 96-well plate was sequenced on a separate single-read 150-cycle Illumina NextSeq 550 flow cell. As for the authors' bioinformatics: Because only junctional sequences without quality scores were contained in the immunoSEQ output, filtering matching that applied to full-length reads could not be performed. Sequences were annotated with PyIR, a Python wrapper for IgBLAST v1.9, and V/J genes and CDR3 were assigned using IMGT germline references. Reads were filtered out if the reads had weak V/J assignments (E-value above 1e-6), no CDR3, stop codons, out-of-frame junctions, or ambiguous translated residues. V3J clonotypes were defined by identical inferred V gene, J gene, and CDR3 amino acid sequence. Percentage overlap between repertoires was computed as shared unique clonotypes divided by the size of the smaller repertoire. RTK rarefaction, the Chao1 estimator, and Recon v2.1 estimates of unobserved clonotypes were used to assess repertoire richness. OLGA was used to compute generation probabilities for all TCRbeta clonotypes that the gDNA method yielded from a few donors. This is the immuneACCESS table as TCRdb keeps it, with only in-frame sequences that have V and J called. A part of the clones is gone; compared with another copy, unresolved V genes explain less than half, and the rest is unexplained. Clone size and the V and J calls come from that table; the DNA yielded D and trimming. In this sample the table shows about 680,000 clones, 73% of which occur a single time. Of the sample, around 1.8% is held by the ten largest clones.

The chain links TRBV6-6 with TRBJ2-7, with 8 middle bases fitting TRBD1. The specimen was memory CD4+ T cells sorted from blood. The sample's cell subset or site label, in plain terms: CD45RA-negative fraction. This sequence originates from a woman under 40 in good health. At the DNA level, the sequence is TGTGCCAGCAGTTATTCCGGGACAGGCCTATACGAGCAGTACTTC. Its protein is CASSYSGTGLYEQYF.